This T cell receptor (beta chain) was identified during a study of PD-L1 blockade in urothelial cancer. Using immunoSEQ multiplex PCR, the repertoire was profiled, and TCRdb retains in-frame clones only, with some absent. The repertoire holds 65,000 to 85,000 clones, with approximately 89% as singletons. Time point given: peripheral blood 6 weeks after treatment start. Germline assignment: CDR1 SGHRS and CDR2 YFSETQ. The length of the CDR3 is 17 residues. The V gene end was trimmed by 3 bases and the J gene end by 0 bases; junction bases not matched to a gene: 6. The material was PBMCs, obtained around atezolizumab (anti-PD-L1) treatment. The V call is TRBV5-1, the J call TRBJ2-7, with 13 bases identical to TRBD2. The TCR originated in a woman older than 75 with urothelial cancer. The CDR3 DNA follows: TGCGCCAGCAGCTCCGGACTAGCGGGAGCGAGCTCCTACGAGCAGTACTTC. Its protein is CASSSGLAGASSYEQYF.